This TCR beta chain was retrieved from a study of read filtering for tumor transcriptome and immune sequencing. Study details: Fewer than 10 patients were R-ISS I, 16 were R-ISS II, 6 or 7 were R-ISS III. Per sample, TCR-region reads ranged about 3.5 to 11 million by IR-seq, roughly 80 to 1,300 by RNA-seq.

This clonotype was counted many times. Its antigen is as yet unknown. Molecular barcoded adaptors covering alpha/delta and beta/gamma chains were used on 400 to 450 ng RNA. TCRdb fed the reads into MiXCR, producing one record per CDR3 protein. Seen here are about 40,000 distinct CDR3 sequences, about 12% observed once, and the top ten hold 30% to 45%. Sampling of bone marrow took place during active disease in every patient. The germline V gene encodes CDR1 MGHDK and CDR2 SYGVNS. The V end lost 5 bases, the J end lost 2 bases, and 8 bases lay between the germline ends. This CDR3 spans 13 amino acids. Overall study findings and caveats: The sorted CD138-negative fraction was a mixed bone marrow immune population, not purified T cells.

Specimen: a population of CD138-negative cells sorted from bone marrow. This chain links TRBV25-1 with TRBJ2-3; D gene unclear. This clonotype was obtained from a donor aged 40 or older with multiple myeloma. The CDR3 here is CASSQPITDTQYF. The CDR3 nucleotides read TGTGCCAGCAGTCAGCCGATCACAGATACGCAGTATTTT. Full variable domain (rest looked up from reference TRBV25-1 and TRBJ2-3): EADIYQTPRYLVIGTGKKITLECSQTMGHDKMYWYQQDPGMELHLIHYSYGVNSTEKGDLSSESTVSRIRTEHFPLTLESARPSHTSQYLCASSQPITDTQYFGPGTRLTVL.